This record concerns one TCR beta chain sequence. The antigen remains undetermined. The germline V and J ends were trimmed by 5 bases and 0 bases, with 17 bases remaining between them. Germline CDR1 is ENHRY and CDR2 is SYGVKD. This CDR3 has 16 amino acids. TCRdb passed the 5' RACE reads through MiXCR, listing each CDR3 protein once. The data show under 450,000 distinct CDR3 sequences, 20% to 25% seen once. The data were taken from a study of CD8 T cells in ankylosing spondylitis. Findings of the study overall: Disease-linked clones reportedly concentrated significantly in matched ankylosing spondylitis synovial fluid. For ankylosing spondylitis blood, a TCR beta motif of 8 or 9 highly homologous variants appeared characteristic. Disease-associated clonotypes exhibited CD8+ identity and were relatively infrequent in peripheral blood. Some of these motif variants have turned up before, in reports on reactive arthritis synovial fluid and blood.

The source is a male donor with ankylosing spondylitis or in good health (not recorded which). This chain connects TRBV10-3 to TRBJ2-7; D remains ambiguous. Material for sequencing was blood, either unsorted or a sorted T cell fraction (not recorded which). The CDR3 DNA reads as TGTGCCATCAGTATCCACCCCGAAAAACCCTCCTACGAGCAGTACTTC. Translation gives CAISIHPEKPSYEQYF.